This T cell receptor (beta chain) was found in a study of response to subunit inactivated influenza vaccine. Findings of the study overall: Researchers suggested that each seasonal influenza vaccination recruits few new T cells.

This clonotype was counted many times. Its antigen is unidentified. Germline V gene data show CDR1 as SGDLS and CDR2 as YYNGEE. V shed 0 bases and J shed 5 bases, with 11 bases lying between them. This CDR3 contains 14 residues. TCRdb fed the RT-PCR reads into MiXCR, producing one record per CDR3 protein. The sample records about 500,000 distinct CDR3 sequences, approximately 15% being singletons. V gene TRBV9 combines with J gene TRBJ2-5, with D perhaps matching TRBD2 (7 bases). This clonotype originated in a man between 50 and 75 years old who received an inactivated influenza vaccine. This specimen consisted of CD4+ T cells sorted from PBMCs, obtained roughly 24 months after vaccination. The CDR3 DNA reads TGTGCCAGCAGCGTAGGGGGGGGGCTGGAGACCCAGTACTTC. Amino acid sequence: CASSVGGGLETQYF.